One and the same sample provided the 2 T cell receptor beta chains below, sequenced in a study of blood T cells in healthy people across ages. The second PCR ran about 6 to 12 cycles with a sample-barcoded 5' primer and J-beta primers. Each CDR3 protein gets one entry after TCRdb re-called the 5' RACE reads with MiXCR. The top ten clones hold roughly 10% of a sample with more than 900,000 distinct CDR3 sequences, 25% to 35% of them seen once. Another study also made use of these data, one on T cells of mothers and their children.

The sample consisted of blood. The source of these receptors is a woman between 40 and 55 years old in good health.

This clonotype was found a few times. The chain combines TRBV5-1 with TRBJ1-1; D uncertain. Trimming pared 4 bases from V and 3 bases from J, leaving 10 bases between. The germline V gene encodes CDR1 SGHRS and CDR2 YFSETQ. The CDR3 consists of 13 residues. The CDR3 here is CASSRTTDTEAFF. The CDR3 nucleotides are TGCGCCAGCAGCCGGACGACGGACACTGAAGCTTTCTTT. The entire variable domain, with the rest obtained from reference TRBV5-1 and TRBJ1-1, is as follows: KAGVTQTPRYLIKTRGQQVTLSCSPISGHRSVSWYQQTPGQGLQFLFEYFSETQRNKGNFPGRFSGRQFSNSRSEMNVSTLELGDSALYLCASSRTTDTEAFFGQGTRLTVV.

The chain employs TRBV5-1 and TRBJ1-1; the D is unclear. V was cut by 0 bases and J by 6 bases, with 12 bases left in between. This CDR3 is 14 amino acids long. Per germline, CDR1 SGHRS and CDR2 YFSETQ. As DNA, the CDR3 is TGCGCCAGCAGCTTGGCCATTCAGCAGGCTGAAGCTTTCTTT. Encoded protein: CASSLAIQQAEAFF.